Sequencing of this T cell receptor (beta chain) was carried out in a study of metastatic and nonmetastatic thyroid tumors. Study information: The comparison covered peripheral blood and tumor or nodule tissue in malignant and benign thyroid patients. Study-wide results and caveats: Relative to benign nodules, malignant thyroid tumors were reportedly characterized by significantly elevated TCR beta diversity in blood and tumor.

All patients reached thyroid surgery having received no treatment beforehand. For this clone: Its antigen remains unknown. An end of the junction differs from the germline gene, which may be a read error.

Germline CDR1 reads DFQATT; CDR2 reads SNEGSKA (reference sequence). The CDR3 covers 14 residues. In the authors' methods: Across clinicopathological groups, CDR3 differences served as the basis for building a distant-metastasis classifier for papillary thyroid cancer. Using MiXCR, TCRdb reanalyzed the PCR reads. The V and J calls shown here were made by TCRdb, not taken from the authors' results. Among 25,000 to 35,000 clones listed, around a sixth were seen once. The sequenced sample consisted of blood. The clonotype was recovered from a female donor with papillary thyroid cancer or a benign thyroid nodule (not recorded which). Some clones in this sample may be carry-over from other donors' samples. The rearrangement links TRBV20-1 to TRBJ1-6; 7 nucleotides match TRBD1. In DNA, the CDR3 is TGCAGTGCTAGAAGAGGGGGCAGGAATTCAACCCTCCACTTT. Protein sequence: CSARRGGRNSTLHF.